Each of the 15 T cell receptor beta chains below was sequenced from the same sample in a study of beta chain features in type 1 diabetes. The authors reverse transcribed all of the isolated RNA, so sequencing captured expressed TCRB transcripts. Sequenced by immunoSEQ multiplex PCR; TCRdb stores in-frame clones only, minus some. The table lists around 300,000 clones, approximately 10% of them singletons. Sequenced: naive CD4+ T cells from blood. These receptors all stem from a woman under 40 in good health.

This chain joins TRBV30 and TRBJ2-5; TRBD2 matches 7 bases. The CDR3 has 12 residues. Germline V CDR1 and CDR2: GTSNPN, SVGIG (reference sequence). V was pared by 2 bases and J by 5 bases, with 2 bases of the junction left unmatched. The CDR3 bases are TGTGCCTGGAGTAGCGGGGACGAGACCCAGTACTTC. This sequence encodes CAWSSGDETQYF.

A few counts support this clone. The chain joins TRBV5-1 to TRBJ2-5, with a possible D match to TRBD1 (5 bases). Deletions cut 10 bases from V and 4 bases from J, with 17 bases between. Per germline, CDR1 SGHRS and CDR2 YFSETQ. The CDR3 length is 13 residues. In DNA, the CDR3 is TGCGCCGGTTCAGCAGGGTCGGGAGAGACCCAGTACTTC. It specifies CAGSAGSGETQYF. The complete variable domain, with remaining parts taken from reference TRBV5-1 and TRBJ2-5, reads KAGVTQTPRYLIKTRGQQVTLSCSPISGHRSVSWYQQTPGQGLQFLFEYFSETQRNKGNFPGRFSGRQFSNSRSEMNVSTLELGDSALYLCAGSAGSGETQYFGPGTRLLVL.

This clone has just a few counts. The J gene is TRBJ2-7, the V gene TRBV7-2; 11 bases fit TRBD2. The V segment lost 5 bases and the J segment 2 bases; nucleotides outside the gene matches: 14. The length of the CDR3 is 18 residues. Germline assignment: CDR1 SGHTA and CDR2 FQGNSA. The CDR3 reads CASSTGLLAGEDPYEQYF. CDR3 in DNA: TGTGCCAGCAGCACAGGTTTACTAGCGGGAGAGGACCCCTACGAGCAGTACTTC.

The V and J genes are TRBV5-1 and TRBJ2-3, with TRBD1 matching over 7 bases. Germline trimming cut 4 bases from V and 11 bases from J; bases unmatched to any gene: 7. The germline V gene encodes CDR1 SGHRS and CDR2 YFSETQ. The CDR3 contains 12 residues. The chain's CDR3 is CASSVDRDRQYF. Here the CDR3 DNA reads TGCGCCAGCAGCGTCGACAGGGACAGGCAGTATTTT.

In its sample, this clone was seen a few times. The rearrangement uses TRBV30 and TRBJ2-7, with TRBD2 matching 11 bases. The germline gives CDR1 GTSNPN, CDR2 SVGIG (reference sequence). The J segment lost 2 bases and the V segment lost 4 bases, leaving 4 bases of the junction unmatched. The CDR3 loop spans 14 amino acids. CDR3 in amino acids: CAWTGTSGPYEQYF. CDR3 bases: TGTGCCTGGACTGGGACTAGCGGACCCTACGAGCAGTACTTC.

The gene calls are TRBV25-1 and TRBJ2-1; 7 bases agree with TRBD1. Germline values: CDR1 MGHDK, CDR2 SYGVNS. Losses at the gene ends were 3 bases for V and 1 base for J; bases not matched to a gene: 12. This CDR3 has 18 residues. CDR3 sequence (DNA): TGTGCCAGCAGTGATTCGAAGGGACAGTTGCTTTCCTACAATGAGCAGTTCTTC. It translates to CASSDSKGQLLSYNEQFF.

This clone has only a few counts. This sequence joins TRBV18 and TRBJ2-7, with D possibly being TRBD1 (6 bases). V was cut by 5 bases and J by 3 bases, with 14 bases left in between. Germline V gives CDR1 KGHSH, CDR2 LQKENI. The CDR3 extends over 14 amino acids. Written as DNA, the CDR3 is TGTGCCAGCTCAGCTACCCCGACAGGCTACGAGCAGTACTTC. Residues: CASSATPTGYEQYF. The full variable domain, in which reference TRBV18 and TRBJ2-7 provide the parts outside the CDR3, is NAGVMQNPRHLVRRRGQEARLRCSPMKGHSHVYWYRQLPEEGLKFMVYLQKENIIDESGMPKERFSAEFPKEGPSILRIQQVVRGDSAAYFCASSATPTGYEQYFGPGTRLTVT.

The chain links TRBV20-1 to TRBJ2-3, with 8 bases lining up with TRBD2. Losses at the gene ends were 3 bases for V and 14 bases for J; bases not matched to a gene: 7. Germline values: CDR1 DFQATT, CDR2 SNEGSKA (reference sequence). This CDR3 contains 11 residues. The CDR3 protein is CSASGTSTSYF. The DNA of the CDR3 is TGCAGTGCTAGTGGGACTAGTACTTCGTATTTT.

This chain connects TRBV7-2 to TRBJ2-7; the match to TRBD1 covers 8 bases. Germline V gene data show CDR1 as SGHTA and CDR2 as FQGNSA. Trimming at V came to 5 bases and at J to 5 bases, leaving 8 bases not matched to a gene. This CDR3 has 14 residues. CDR3 nucleotide sequence: TGTGCCAGCAGCCAAGGACAGGGAGTCCACGAGCAGTACTTC. This encodes CASSQGQGVHEQYF.

The V gene is TRBV5-1, the J gene TRBJ1-1; D is perhaps TRBD1 (5 bases). The CDR3 has 15 amino acids. The germline V and J ends were trimmed by 0 bases and 4 bases, with 13 bases remaining between them. CDR1 is SGHRS and CDR2 is YFSETQ in the germline V gene. The CDR3, as DNA: TGCGCCAGCAGCTTGGCGGCAGGGTTGTTCACTGAAGCTTTCTTT. It encodes CASSLAAGLFTEAFF.

The genes are TRBV2 and TRBJ2-2; a weak D match, TRBD1 (5 bases). Trimming cost V 2 bases and J 0 bases, with 7 bases left between them. This CDR3 spans 15 amino acids. Germline V gene data show CDR1 as SNHLY and CDR2 as FYNNEI. DNA of the CDR3: TGTGCCAGCAGTGAAACCAGGGCGAACACCGGGGAGCTGTTTTTT. Amino acids: CASSETRANTGELFF.

The chain combines TRBV10-3 with TRBJ2-6; weak D call: TRBD1 (5 bases). CDR1 and CDR2 (germline): ENHRY, SYGVKD. The CDR3 sequence is 17 residues long. The CDR3 is CAKSWPRVPAGANVLTF. Here the CDR3 DNA reads TGTGCGAAATCATGGCCCAGGGTTCCTGCCGGGGCCAACGTCCTGACTTTC.

This clone was seen more than once but under ten times. The V gene is TRBV7-8, the J gene TRBJ1-5; TRBD1 might be the D (5 bases). This CDR3 contains 15 residues. V dropped 3 bases and J dropped 0 bases, with 9 bases sitting between them. CDR1 SGHVS and CDR2 FQNEAQ come from the germline V gene. The CDR3 coding sequence is TGTGCCAGCAGCTTCCAGGGCCGTAGCAATCAGCCCCAGCATTTT. Translated: CASSFQGRSNQPQHF.

The chain is built from TRBV29-1 and TRBJ2-7, with D possibly being TRBD2 (6 bases). The V gene lost 5 bases and the J gene lost 1 base, with 18 bases spanning the gap. Germline lookup yields CDR1 SQVTM and CDR2 ANQGSEA. This CDR3 has 15 residues. CDR3 region: CSVWFGGTGSYEQYF. The CDR3 DNA reads as TGCAGCGTTTGGTTCGGAGGGACGGGTTCCTACGAGCAGTACTTC.

The chain links TRBV7-9 to TRBJ2-5, with 11 bases aligning to TRBD2. J was trimmed by 5 bases and V by 8 bases; bases with no gene match: 4. In germline, CDR1 is SEHNR, CDR2 FQNEAQ (reference sequence). The CDR3 runs to 13 residues. CDR3 nucleotide sequence: TGTGCCAGCCTAGCGGGAGGAGGGGAGACCCAGTACTTC. It encodes CASLAGGGETQYF.